This T cell receptor beta chain stems from a study of blood T cell repertoires in COVID-19. The overall study: Spain, Italy and the United States supplied samples that represented acute and convalescent COVID-19. PBMCs, B-cell-depleted T cells, or T cells were the source of the cDNA or gDNA that made up the material.

Per the authors' pipeline: Amplified reference gene primers provided the basis for estimating nucleated cell counts. TCRdb's table, derived via immunoSEQ multiplex PCR, lists solely in-frame clones and lacks some. V, J and clone size reflect that table, while D and trimming were determined from the DNA. This repertoire shows some 150,000 clones, less than 80% found once; its top ten account for 3.5% to 5%. The germline gives CDR1 SGDLS, CDR2 YYNGEE. V was cut by 4 bases and J by 0 bases, with 13 bases left in between. The CDR3 sequence is 15 residues long. This chain uses TRBV9 with TRBJ1-2; no clear D. The receptor was isolated from a woman aged 80 or older with active or convalescent COVID-19. The sample consisted of peripheral blood. This CDR3 is CASSLSGTSNYGYTF. The CDR3 nucleotides read TGTGCCAGCAGCCTTTCAGGAACCTCTAACTATGGCTACACCTTC.